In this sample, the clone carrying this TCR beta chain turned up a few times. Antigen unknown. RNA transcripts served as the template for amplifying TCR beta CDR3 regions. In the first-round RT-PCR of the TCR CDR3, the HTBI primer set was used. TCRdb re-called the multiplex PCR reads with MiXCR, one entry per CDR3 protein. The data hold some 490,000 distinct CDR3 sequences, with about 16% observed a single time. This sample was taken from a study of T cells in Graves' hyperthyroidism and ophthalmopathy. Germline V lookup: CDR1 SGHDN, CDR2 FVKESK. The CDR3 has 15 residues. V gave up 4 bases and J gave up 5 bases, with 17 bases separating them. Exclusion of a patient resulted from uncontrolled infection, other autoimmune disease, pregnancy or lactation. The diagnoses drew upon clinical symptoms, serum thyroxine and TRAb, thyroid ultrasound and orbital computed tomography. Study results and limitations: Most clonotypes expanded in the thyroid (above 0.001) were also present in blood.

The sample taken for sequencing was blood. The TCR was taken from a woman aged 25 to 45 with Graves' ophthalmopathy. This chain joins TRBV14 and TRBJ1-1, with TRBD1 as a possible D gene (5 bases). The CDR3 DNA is TGTGCCAGCAGCCTTGGACGTAGGGGAGGGACTGAAGCTTTCTTT. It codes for CASSLGRRGGTEAFF.